One T cell receptor (beta chain) is described in this entry. In the original processing: The authors estimated nucleated cell counts from reference gene primer amplification. Generated by immunoSEQ multiplex PCR, the TCRdb table keeps only in-frame clones and is missing some. V and J calls and clone size are those listed in that table; D and trimming were worked out from the DNA. The top ten hold about 7% of the sample, which has some 200,000 clones, 60% to 85% seen once. The data derive from a study of blood T cell repertoires in COVID-19. Across the study: Collection of acute and convalescent COVID-19 samples took place in the United States, Italy and Spain. In each case, the material was cDNA or gDNA derived from T cells, B-cell-depleted T cells, or PBMCs.

This CDR3 contains 12 residues. V was clipped by 4 bases and J by 8 bases, with 11 bases between them. Per the germline V gene, CDR1 is MGHDK and CDR2 is SYGVNS. This receptor was taken from a woman between 65 and 79 years old with acute or convalescent COVID-19. The rearrangement uses TRBV25-1 and TRBJ1-1, with a tentative D call TRBD1 (6 bases). Sequenced: peripheral blood. Here the CDR3 DNA reads TGTGCCAGCAGTGCCTGGACAGAAGAAGCTTTCTTT. Translated: CASSAWTEEAFF.